This TCR beta chain emerged from a study of shared clonotypes between healthy human individuals. Terminally differentiated effector memory CD45RA+ cells were excluded from the naive CD8 cells, which were CD45RO-negative and positively selected for CCR7. The data were produced by immunoSEQ multiplex PCR, yet TCRdb's version contains in-frame clones alone and is incomplete. The sample holds millions of clones, under 95% seen once. This CDR3 spans 14 amino acids. CDR1 is MRHNA, CDR2 SNTAGT, per germline. Losses at the gene ends were 2 bases for V and 10 bases for J; bases not matched to a gene: 7. The genes are TRBV6-4 and TRBJ2-1; 8 bases map to TRBD2. The material sequenced was naive CD8+ T cells from PBMCs. The sequence derives from a man between 18 and 29 years old in good health. Some clones in this sample may be carry-over from other donors' samples. CDR3 region: CASSDAGGLGEQFF. The CDR3, as DNA: TGTGCCAGCAGTGACGCGGGAGGACTGGGGGAGCAGTTCTTC.